These 27 T cell receptor beta chains share one sample of origin, sequenced in a study of T cell therapy after organ transplantation. The repertoire was sequenced with immunoSEQ multiplex PCR; TCRdb's copy has only in-frame clones and lacks some. Counted here are about 18,000 clones, about 85% occurring once; the ten biggest clones make up roughly 31%. Time point reported: 20-29 weeks after completion of therapy. These TCRs' antigens remain unknown. The specimen comprised CD8+ T cells from blood, sampled after autologous CMV-specific T cell therapy. The source is a human patient who had received a solid organ transplant and had CMV disease. Part of the T cells may come from the graft donor.

Concerning this clone: This sample also contains other DNA sequences that code for the same CDR3. CDR3 residues: CASSLGSSGNTIYF. The CDR3 DNA follows: TGTGCCAGCAGCTTAGGCAGCTCTGGAAACACCATATATTTT. The J gene is TRBJ1-3, the V gene TRBV11-2; no definite D call. V lost 1 base to trimming and J lost 0 bases, with 4 bases between them. This CDR3 has 14 amino acids. The V gene's germline CDR1 is SGHAT and CDR2 FQNNGV.

The rearrangement links TRBV7-2 to TRBJ2-3; D not resolved. This CDR3 spans 15 amino acids. V shed 5 bases and J shed 2 bases, with 14 bases lying between them. Germline CDR1 is SGHTA and CDR2 is FQGNSA. Here the CDR3 reads CASSPGFGPTDTQYF. DNA of the CDR3: TGTGCCAGCAGCCCGGGTTTCGGCCCCACAGATACGCAGTATTTT.

This chain connects TRBV5-1 to TRBJ1-1; D not resolved. Germline CDR1 reads SGHRS; CDR2 reads YFSETQ. This CDR3 is 11 amino acids long. With 4 bases removed from V and 5 bases from J, the gap between germline ends came to 6 bases. CDR3 coding DNA: TGCGCCAGCAGCCAAGGGACTGAAGCTTTCTTT. Translated, it gives CASSQGTEAFF.

This clone has only one observation. The chain uses TRBV5-6 and TRBJ2-7; D is possibly TRBD2 (6 bases). Per the germline V gene, CDR1 is SGHDT and CDR2 is YYEEEE. The V gene lost 3 bases and the J gene lost 2 bases, with 12 bases spanning the gap. The CDR3 has 14 residues. The CDR3 reads CASSSGGTPYEQYF. CDR3 DNA: TGTGCCAGCAGCTCCGGAGGGACCCCCTACGAGCAGTACTTC.

The genes are TRBV7-9 and TRBJ2-5; D gene ambiguous. Trimming cost V 2 bases and J 7 bases, with 14 bases left between them. Germline V gene data show CDR1 as SEHNR and CDR2 as FQNEAQ (reference sequence). This CDR3 has 14 amino acids. In DNA, the CDR3 is TGTGCCAGCAGCTTATTTCGGGCGCGCGGGACCCAGTACTTC. It is translated as CASSLFRARGTQYF.

The V and J genes are TRBV29-1 and TRBJ2-7; no firm D call. Germline-derived CDR1 and CDR2 are SQVTM and ANQGSEA. V shed 4 bases and J shed 5 bases, with 24 bases lying between them. The CDR3 runs 16 residues. As DNA, the CDR3 is TGCAGCGTTGTAGGTCTTGGACGCCTTTCGGAGAACGAGCAGTACTTC. Amino acid sequence: CSVVGLGRLSENEQYF.

This clone was seen only once. This sequence joins TRBV5-1 and TRBJ2-7; 9 nucleotides match TRBD1. J gave up 7 bases and V 6 bases, and 17 bases lay outside the gene matches. This CDR3 is built from 16 residues. Looked up from germline, CDR1 is SGHRS and CDR2 is YFSETQ. CDR3 coding DNA: TGCGCCAGCACACTCTCAGGAACAGGGGGCGTAGGGGAGCAGTACTTC. Protein product: CASTLSGTGGVGEQYF. Full variable domain (rest looked up from reference TRBV5-1 and TRBJ2-7): KAGVTQTPRYLIKTRGQQVTLSCSPISGHRSVSWYQQTPGQGLQFLFEYFSETQRNKGNFPGRFSGRQFSNSRSEMNVSTLELGDSALYLCASTLSGTGGVGEQYFGPGTRLTVT.

The genes are TRBV27 and TRBJ2-2; TRBD2 matches at 12 bases. Germline V gene lookup returns CDR1 MNHEY and CDR2 SMNVEV (reference sequence). Trimming cost V 5 bases and J 0 bases; bases outside gene matches: 10. The CDR3 has 19 residues. This chain's CDR3 is CASSSFGLAGGANTGELFF. The CDR3 DNA reads TGTGCCAGCAGTAGCTTCGGCCTAGCGGGGGGGGCGAACACCGGGGAGCTGTTTTTT.

CDR3 nucleotide sequence: TGTGCCAGCAGCTTGCCAGGGGACAATCAGCCCCAGCATTTT. Amino acid sequence: CASSLPGDNQPQHF. The chain is built from TRBV5-4 and TRBJ1-5; D is perhaps TRBD1 (6 bases). Between the trimmed V and J ends, which lost 1 base and 3 bases, there was a span of 8 bases. The CDR3 has 14 residues. Germline CDR1 SGHNT, CDR2 YYREEE (reference sequence).

The rearrangement joins TRBV4-2 to TRBJ2-5, with 7 bases identical to TRBD2. The trim removed 0 bases at V and 3 bases at J, leaving 10 bases unmatched. Germline V gives CDR1 LGHNA, CDR2 YNFKEQ. CDR3 length equals 17 residues. The CDR3 coding sequence is TGTGCCAGCAGCCAAGAATTCGATCTTGCGGGGGAAGAGACCCAGTACTTC. Translation: CASSQEFDLAGEETQYF.

This clone has a handful of counts. This rearrangement joins TRBV5-1 to TRBJ1-5; 9 nucleotides match TRBD1. The CDR3 has 15 amino acids. With 5 bases clipped from V and 4 bases from J, the junction kept 7 bases outside the gene matches. Germline loops: CDR1 SGHRS, CDR2 YFSETQ. The chain's CDR3 is CASRPGQGDNQPQHF. CDR3 DNA sequence: TGCGCCAGCAGACCGGGACAGGGAGATAATCAGCCCCAGCATTTT.

V usage is TRBV19 and J usage is TRBJ1-4; D is possibly TRBD1 (6 bases). Trimming removed 4 bases from V and 0 bases from J, with 12 bases in between. From germline, CDR1 is LNHDA and CDR2 SQIVND (reference sequence). This CDR3 contains 16 residues. In DNA, the CDR3 is TGTGCCAGTAGTAACACACGACAGGCAACTAATGAAAAACTGTTTTTT. This translates into CASSNTRQATNEKLFF.

The chain carries TRBV4-1 and TRBJ1-1, with 9 bases that match TRBD1. The germline gives CDR1 MGHRA, CDR2 YSYEKL. The junction had 3 bases not matched to a gene; V was cut back by 0 bases and J by 1 base. The CDR3 covers 16 residues. The CDR3 DNA reads TGCGCCAGCAGCCAAGATTTGGGACAGGGGAACACTGAAGCTTTCTTT. Protein sequence: CASSQDLGQGNTEAFF.

This chain links TRBV6-5 with TRBJ2-5; no definite D call. CDR3 length: 15 amino acids. Germline loops: CDR1 MNHEY, CDR2 SVGAGI. Trimming removed 5 bases from V and 3 bases from J, with 16 bases in between. For the CDR3, the DNA is TGTGCCAGCAGTCCCCCTCCAAGAATCAAAGAGACCCAGTACTTC. Translating it yields CASSPPPRIKETQYF.

The rearrangement uses TRBV6-5 and TRBJ2-1, with D tentatively TRBD2 (6 bases). The V gene lost 4 bases and the J gene lost 7 bases, with 14 bases spanning the gap. The CDR3 runs 14 residues. Germline V gene lookup returns CDR1 MNHEY and CDR2 SVGAGI. The CDR3, as DNA: TGTGCCAGCAGTTCCACCAACGGGGGAAATGAGCAGTTCTTC. It specifies CASSSTNGGNEQFF.

The chain combines TRBV2 with TRBJ2-5, with a possible D match to TRBD1 (6 bases). The CDR3 covers 13 residues. Trimming left V 9 bases short and J 2 bases short, with 13 bases between. Germline V gives CDR1 SNHLY, CDR2 FYNNEI. CDR3 bases: TGTGCCAGGCGACGGACAGAGCAAGAGACCCAGTACTTC. Its protein product is CARRRTEQETQYF.

The rearrangement uses TRBV27 and TRBJ2-1, with D hard to call. Germline lookup yields CDR1 MNHEY and CDR2 SMNVEV (reference sequence). V lost 2 bases, J lost 4 bases, and 3 bases lay in between. The CDR3 is 12 amino acids. The CDR3 spells CASSLRYNEQFF. The CDR3 bases are TGTGCCAGCAGTTTAAGGTACAATGAGCAGTTCTTC.

This chain links TRBV6-1 with TRBJ2-1; 12 bases fit TRBD2. V lost 3 bases, J lost 3 bases, and 3 bases stayed unmatched. This CDR3 region has 16 residues. The V gene's germline CDR1 is MNHNS and CDR2 SASEGT. In DNA form, the CDR3 reads TGTGCCAGCAGTGACCGACTAGCGGGAGTCTACAATGAGCAGTTCTTC. Its protein product is CASSDRLAGVYNEQFF.

This chain links TRBV27 with TRBJ1-1; 8 nucleotides align to TRBD1. With 2 bases clipped from V and 1 base from J, the junction kept 6 bases outside the gene matches. CDR1 MNHEY and CDR2 SMNVEV come from the germline V gene (reference sequence). The CDR3 has 16 amino acids. CDR3 amino acids: CASSLNRQGPNTEAFF. Here the CDR3 DNA reads TGTGCCAGCAGTTTAAACAGACAGGGGCCGAACACTGAAGCTTTCTTT.

V usage is TRBV19 and J usage is TRBJ2-1; 7 bases are a match to TRBD2. The trim removed 3 bases at V and 6 bases at J, leaving 8 bases unmatched. The CDR3 is 15 amino acids. Germline CDR1 and CDR2: LNHDA and SQIVND (reference sequence). The CDR3 DNA follows: TGTGCCAGTAGTATGGCGGGAGCTGATGCCAATGAGCAGTTCTTC. This sequence encodes CASSMAGADANEQFF.

By sample fraction, this clone is large. The chain has TRBV29-1 and TRBJ2-1, with unresolved D. The CDR3 runs to 10 residues. The V gene lost 6 bases and the J gene lost 5 bases, with 5 bases spanning the gap. Germline loops: CDR1 SQVTM, CDR2 ANQGSEA. This chain's CDR3 is CSVANNEQFF. The CDR3 DNA is TGCAGCGTCGCCAACAATGAGCAGTTCTTC.

The chain carries TRBV11-2 and TRBJ1-4; weak D call: TRBD1 (6 bases). Trimming removed 2 bases at V and 7 bases at J, with 17 bases between. CDR1 is SGHAT, CDR2 FQNNGV, per germline. The CDR3 covers 16 residues. This CDR3 reads CASSLFLGGGGEKLFF. CDR3 in DNA: TGTGCCAGCAGCTTATTCCTTGGAGGGGGGGGTGAAAAACTGTTTTTT.

This clone showed up just once. A read error may account for a junction end that differs from germline. The rearrangement links TRBV6-6 to TRBJ2-1; D is ambiguous. The CDR3 spans 12 residues. Germline loops: CDR1 MNHNY, CDR2 SVGAGI (reference sequence). CDR3 sequence reads: CAISESTQEQFF. CDR3 nucleotide sequence: TGTGCCATCAGTGAGTCGACTCAGGAGCAGTTCTTC.

This chain connects TRBV6-5 to TRBJ2-7; 8 nucleotides align to TRBD1. The germline V gene encodes CDR1 MNHEY and CDR2 SVGAGI. Germline trimming cut 0 bases from V and 3 bases from J; bases unmatched to any gene: 4. The CDR3 runs to 15 residues. The chain's CDR3 is CASSYSIRGLYEQYF. The CDR3 coding sequence is TGTGCCAGCAGTTACTCGATCAGGGGGCTCTACGAGCAGTACTTC.

This clone showed up just a few times. The chain combines TRBV4-3 with TRBJ2-3; 10 positions agree with TRBD2. The CDR3 is 16 amino acids. CDR1 LGHNA and CDR2 YSLEER come from the germline V gene. With 4 bases clipped from V and 4 bases from J, the junction kept 8 bases outside the gene matches. The CDR3 DNA sequence: TGCGCCAGCAGCCTCGGGACTAGCGTAATCGCAGATACGCAGTATTTT. As protein: CASSLGTSVIADTQYF.

This clone has a single count. The chain couples TRBV27 to TRBJ2-7; TRBD1 agrees at 12 bases. V was pared by 6 bases and J by 5 bases, with 8 bases of the junction left unmatched. Germline values: CDR1 MNHEY, CDR2 SMNVEV (reference sequence). This CDR3 is 15 amino acids long. The CDR3, as DNA: TGTGCCAGCAGCCTCGGGACAGGGGGCTCGCACGAGCAGTACTTC. This codes for CASSLGTGGSHEQYF.

J is TRBJ2-1 and V is TRBV27; no definite D call. Per germline, CDR1 MNHEY and CDR2 SMNVEV (reference sequence). CDR3 length: 14 amino acids. Trimming took off 3 bases at V and 0 bases at J, with 6 bases between the two ends. The CDR3 DNA reads TGTGCCAGCAGTTTGTACAGCTCCTACAATGAGCAGTTCTTC. Amino acid sequence: CASSLYSSYNEQFF.